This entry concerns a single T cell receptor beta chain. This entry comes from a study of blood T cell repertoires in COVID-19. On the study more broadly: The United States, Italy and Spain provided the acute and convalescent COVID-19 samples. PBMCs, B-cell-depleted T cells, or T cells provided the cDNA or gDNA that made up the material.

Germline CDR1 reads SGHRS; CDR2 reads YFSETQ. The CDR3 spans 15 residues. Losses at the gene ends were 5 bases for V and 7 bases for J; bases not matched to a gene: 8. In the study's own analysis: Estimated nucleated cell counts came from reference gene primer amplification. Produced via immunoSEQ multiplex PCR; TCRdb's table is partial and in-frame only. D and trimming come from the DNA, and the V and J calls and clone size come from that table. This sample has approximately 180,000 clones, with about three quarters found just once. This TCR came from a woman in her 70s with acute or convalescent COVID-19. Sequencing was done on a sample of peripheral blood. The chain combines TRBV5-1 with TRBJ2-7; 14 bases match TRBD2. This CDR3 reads CASRPGLAGGQEQYF. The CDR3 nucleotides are TGCGCCAGCAGGCCCGGACTAGCGGGAGGTCAAGAGCAGTACTTC.